This entry features one T cell receptor beta chain sequence. TCRdb's table, derived via immunoSEQ multiplex PCR, lists solely in-frame clones and lacks some. The repertoire holds over 150,000 clones, with 88% as singletons. The record originates from a study of blood T cell repertoires in COVID-19. Overall study: Specimens from acute and convalescent COVID-19 originated in the United States, Italy and Spain.

The CDR3 runs to 15 residues. V lost 1 base and J lost 8, with 17 bases in between. In germline, CDR1 is MNHEY, CDR2 SVGAGI. The rearrangement links TRBV6-5 to TRBJ1-2, with a possible D match to TRBD1 (6 bases). The source of this sequence is a young man with acute or convalescent COVID-19. The sequencing sample was made of peripheral blood. Here the CDR3 reads CASSYYEGQGSGYTF. In DNA, the CDR3 is TGTGCCAGCAGTTACTACGAGGGGCAGGGGAGCGGCTACACCTTC.